The rows below give T cell receptor beta chains drawn from one sample of a study of regulatory T cells in long-lasting Graves disease. TCRdb called the multiplex PCR reads again in MiXCR, with one record for every CDR3 protein. The repertoire includes about 530,000 distinct CDR3 sequences, about 15% of them detected once, and 20% to 25% sits in the top ten. These data are also associated with another study on T cells in Graves' hyperthyroidism and ophthalmopathy.

The specimen comprised peripheral blood mononuclear cells (PBMCs), sampled at new diagnosis, from a patient treated with antithyroid drugs. These receptors all come from a woman in her forties or fifties with Graves disease. CDR3s include the opening cysteine and the closing phenylalanine or tryptophan. A D gene is named only where the DNA matches it firmly. A row's size may be missing; if present it is once, few, many or a size class.

D: TRBD1; size: many; J: TRBJ1-5; V: TRBV3-1; CDR3: CASRDSGTGANQPQHF; DNA: TGTGCCAGCAGGGATTCCGGGACAGGGGCCAATCAGCCCCAGCATTTT
D: -; size: -; J: TRBJ2-2; V: TRBV4-1; CDR3: CASSQDDTRSTGELFF; DNA: TGCGCCAGCAGCCAAGATGACACCAGAAGCACCGGGGAGCTGTTTTTT
D: -; size: -; J: TRBJ2-5; V: TRBV5-1; CDR3: CASSLEAAGTQYF; DNA: TGCGCCAGCAGCTTGGAGGCCGCGGGGACCCAGTACTTC
D: -; size: -; J: TRBJ1-3; V: TRBV19; CDR3: CASSIVGQISGNTIYF; DNA: TGTGCCAGTAGTATAGTAGGACAGATCTCTGGAAACACCATATATTTT
D: TRBD2; size: few; J: TRBJ2-1; V: TRBV19; CDR3: CASTLSGPGYNEQFF; DNA: TGTGCCAGTACTCTTAGCGGGCCGGGTTACAATGAGCAGTTCTTC
D: -; size: few; J: TRBJ1-1; V: TRBV7-9; CDR3: CASSSRTDTNTEAFF; DNA: TGTGCCAGCAGCTCGAGGACGGATACGAACACTGAAGCTTTCTTT
D: -; size: many; J: TRBJ2-3; V: TRBV7-9; CDR3: CASSFGQYTDTQYF; DNA: TGCGCCAGCAGCTTCGGACAGTACACAGATACGCAGTATTTT
D: TRBD1; size: -; J: TRBJ1-6; V: TRBV7-2; CDR3: CASSRRTGDSPLHF; DNA: TGTGCCAGCAGCCGACGGACAGGAGATTCACCCCTCCACTTT
D: -; size: many; J: TRBJ2-1; V: TRBV12-3/TRBV12-4; CDR3: CASSLTGGSRSYNEQFF; DNA: TGTGCCAGCAGTTTAACCGGTGGGAGCCGCTCCTACAATGAGCAGTTCTTC
D: TRBD1; size: many; J: TRBJ1-1; V: TRBV18; CDR3: CASSGQERTEAFF; DNA: TGTGCCAGCTCGGGACAGGAGAGAACTGAAGCTTTCTTT
D: TRBD2; size: many; J: TRBJ2-7; V: TRBV11-2; CDR3: CASSSWAGVSYEQYF; DNA: TGTGCCAGCAGCTCCTGGGCGGGGGTTTCCTACGAGCAGTACTTC
D: TRBD1; size: -; J: TRBJ1-2; V: TRBV29-1; CDR3: CSARDRDGYTF; DNA: TGCAGCGCCAGGGACAGGGATGGCTACACCTTC
D: TRBD1; size: many; J: TRBJ1-2; V: TRBV3-1; CDR3: CASSQGVNYGYTF; DNA: TGTGCCAGCAGTCAGGGGGTGAACTATGGCTACACCTTC
D: -; size: many; J: TRBJ2-2; V: TRBV3-1; CDR3: CASSQWELNTGELFF; DNA: TGTGCCAGCAGCCAATGGGAACTGAACACCGGGGAGCTGTTTTTT
D: -; size: many; J: TRBJ1-2; V: TRBV12-3/TRBV12-4; CDR3: CASSFTRRANYGYTF; DNA: TGTGCCAGCAGTTTTACAAGGCGAGCTAACTATGGCTACACCTTC
D: TRBD1; size: few; J: TRBJ2-2; V: TRBV11-2; CDR3: CASSSRDREAGELFF; DNA: TGTGCCAGCAGCTCCCGGGACAGGGAAGCCGGGGAGCTGTTTTTT
D: TRBD1; size: few; J: TRBJ1-2; V: TRBV6-1; CDR3: CASRGTGGGVYGYTF; DNA: TGTGCCAGCAGGGGGACAGGAGGTGGCGTCTATGGCTACACCTTC
D: -; size: many; J: TRBJ1-1; V: TRBV3-1; CDR3: CASSQGGVNMNTEAFF; DNA: TGTGCCAGCAGCCAAGGGGGGGTGAACATGAACACTGAAGCTTTCTTT
D: TRBD1; size: few; J: TRBJ2-2; V: TRBV7-3; CDR3: CASSRAGTGGLGELFF; DNA: TGTGCCAGCAGTCGCGCCGGGACAGGGGGCTTAGGGGAGCTGTTTTTT
D: -; size: -; J: TRBJ1-1; V: TRBV5-1; CDR3: CASSLVPETGEAFF; DNA: TGCGCCAGCAGCTTGGTGCCAGAAACTGGTGAAGCTTTCTTT
D: -; size: -; J: TRBJ1-3; V: TRBV10-2; CDR3: CASRGTMGSGNTIYF; DNA: TGCGCCAGCAGGGGGACTATGGGAAGCGGAAACACCATATATTTT
D: TRBD1; size: -; J: TRBJ1-2; V: TRBV19; CDR3: CASSTTWTGQEGYTF; DNA: TGTGCCAGTAGTACAACCTGGACAGGCCAGGAAGGCTACACCTTC
D: TRBD2; size: many; J: TRBJ2-7; V: TRBV6-2/TRBV6-3; CDR3: CASSSPSGGSYEQYF; DNA: TGTGCCAGCAGTTCCCCTAGCGGGGGGTCCTACGAGCAGTACTTC
D: -; size: -; J: TRBJ2-3; V: TRBV20-1; CDR3: CSARGPGSDTQYF; DNA: TGCAGTGCTAGGGGTCCGGGGTCTGATACGCAGTATTTT
D: -; size: many; J: TRBJ2-1; V: TRBV9; CDR3: CASSVDSHNNEQFF; DNA: TGTGCCAGCAGCGTAGATAGCCACAACAATGAGCAGTTCTTC
D: -; size: -; J: TRBJ2-4; V: TRBV4-1; CDR3: CASSQDRGTVAKNIQYF; DNA: TGCGCCAGCAGCCAAGATCGCGGGACAGTAGCCAAAAACATTCAGTACTTC
D: -; size: many; J: TRBJ2-3; V: TRBV11-2; CDR3: CASTAIMADTQYF; DNA: TGTGCCAGCACTGCTATCATGGCAGATACGCAGTATTTT
D: -; size: many; J: TRBJ1-4; V: TRBV5-6; CDR3: CASSSDSNEKLFF; DNA: TGTGCCAGCAGCTCAGACAGTAATGAAAAACTGTTTTTT
D: -; size: -; J: TRBJ2-7; V: TRBV13; CDR3: CASSLGEQGLSGEQYF; DNA: TGTGCCAGCAGCTTGGGAGAACAGGGCCTATCTGGAGAGCAGTACTTC
D: -; size: many; J: TRBJ2-7; V: TRBV11-2; CDR3: CASTEGGSHYEQYF; DNA: TGTGCCAGCACCGAAGGCGGAAGTCACTACGAGCAGTACTTC
D: TRBD2; size: many; J: TRBJ2-7; V: TRBV5-1; CDR3: CASSTSGGEEQYF; DNA: TGCGCCAGCAGCACTAGCGGTGGAGAAGAGCAGTACTTC
D: TRBD2; size: -; J: TRBJ2-3; V: TRBV7-6; CDR3: CASSLVAGVKRGQYF; DNA: TGTGCCAGCAGCTTAGTAGCGGGAGTTAAAAGGGGGCAGTATTTT
D: -; size: -; J: TRBJ1-1; V: TRBV7-3; CDR3: CASSPGRDENTEAFF; DNA: TGTGCCAGCAGCCCAGGCCGAGATGAGAACACTGAAGCTTTCTTT
D: -; size: few; J: TRBJ1-1; V: TRBV2; CDR3: CASWETDTEAFF; DNA: TGTGCCAGCTGGGAGACAGACACTGAAGCTTTCTTT
D: -; size: many; J: TRBJ1-2; V: TRBV28; CDR3: CASSLSPTAYYGYTF; DNA: TGTGCCAGCAGTTTGTCGCCTACGGCTTACTATGGCTACACCTTC
D: -; size: many; J: TRBJ1-3; V: TRBV6-5; CDR3: CASSYRVASKGSTIYF; DNA: TGTGCCAGCAGTTACCGGGTGGCCTCGAAGGGCAGCACCATATATTTT
D: -; size: few; J: TRBJ1-3; V: TRBV20-1; CDR3: CSAPLGGGNTIYF; DNA: TGCAGTGCTCCTCTGGGGGGTGGAAACACCATATATTTT
D: -; size: few; J: TRBJ1-4; V: TRBV5-6; CDR3: CASSFGTENEKLFF; DNA: TGTGCCAGCAGCTTCGGGACCGAGAATGAAAAACTGTTTTTT
D: TRBD1; size: many; J: TRBJ2-1; V: TRBV5-1; CDR3: CASSPITTGFNEQFF; DNA: TGCGCCAGCAGCCCGATTACGACAGGGTTCAATGAGCAGTTCTTC
D: TRBD2; size: -; J: TRBJ2-3; V: TRBV5-7; CDR3: CASSLAMTSGSLGDTQYF; DNA: TGTGCCAGCAGCTTGGCTATGACTAGCGGGTCCCTGGGAGATACGCAGTATTTT
D: -; size: -; J: TRBJ2-7; V: TRBV9; CDR3: CASSVTGLSYEQYF; DNA: TGTGCCAGCAGCGTAACCGGGCTAAGCTACGAGCAGTACTTC
D: -; size: few; J: TRBJ1-2; V: TRBV12-5; CDR3: CASGLPRLLYGYTF; DNA: TGTGCTAGTGGCCTGCCTAGACTCCTTTATGGCTACACCTTC
D: -; size: few; J: TRBJ2-1; V: TRBV19; CDR3: CASSIYFAGIEQFF; DNA: TGTGCCAGTAGTATTTATTTCGCAGGAATTGAGCAGTTCTTC
D: -; size: many; J: TRBJ1-1; V: TRBV5-1; CDR3: CASSLGAVGGVGTEAFF; DNA: TGCGCCAGCAGCTTGGGAGCCGTTGGGGGGGTTGGAACTGAAGCTTTCTTT
D: TRBD2; size: -; J: TRBJ2-1; V: TRBV7-9; CDR3: CAREEHNEQFF; DNA: TGTGCCCGGGAGGAACACAATGAGCAGTTCTTC
D: -; size: few; J: TRBJ2-7; V: TRBV6-5; CDR3: CASSYGIGDYEQYF; DNA: TGTGCCAGCAGTTATGGAATAGGAGACTACGAGCAGTACTTC
D: -; size: many; J: TRBJ1-5; V: TRBV12-3/TRBV12-4; CDR3: CASTHGQWGPQHF; DNA: TGTGCCAGCACTCATGGACAATGGGGGCCCCAGCATTTT